This entry is about one T cell receptor beta chain. The sample comes from a study of blood T cells in healthy people across ages. The second PCR ran about 6 to 12 cycles with a sample-barcoded 5' primer and J-beta primers. Via MiXCR, TCRdb re-called the 5' RACE reads, giving one row per CDR3 protein. The profile covers fewer than 950,000 distinct CDR3 sequences, with around 34% appearing a single time and roughly 13% taken by the ten largest. V was shortened by 8 bases and J by 1 base, with 11 bases between the two germline ends. CDR1 is SNHLY and CDR2 is FYNNEI in the germline V gene. This CDR3 is built from 13 residues.

This TCR derives from a man aged 18 to 30 in good health. Sequenced sample: blood. The rearrangement joins TRBV2 to TRBJ1-1, with D possibly being TRBD1 (5 bases). CDR3 coding DNA: TGTGCCAGCGGGGCTGGGCGGAACACTGAAGCTTTCTTT. This sequence encodes CASGAGRNTEAFF.